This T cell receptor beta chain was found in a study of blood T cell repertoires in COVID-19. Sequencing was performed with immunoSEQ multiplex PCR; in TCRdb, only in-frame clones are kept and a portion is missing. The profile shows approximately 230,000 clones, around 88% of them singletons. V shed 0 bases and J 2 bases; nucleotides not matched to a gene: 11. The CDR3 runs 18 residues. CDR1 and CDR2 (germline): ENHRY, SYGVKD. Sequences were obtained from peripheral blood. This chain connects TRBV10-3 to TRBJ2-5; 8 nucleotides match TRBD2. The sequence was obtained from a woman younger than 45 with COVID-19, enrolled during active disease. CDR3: CAISESLAGRAGQETQYF. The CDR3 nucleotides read TGTGCCATCAGTGAGTCGCTAGCCGGGAGGGCCGGTCAAGAGACCCAGTACTTC.